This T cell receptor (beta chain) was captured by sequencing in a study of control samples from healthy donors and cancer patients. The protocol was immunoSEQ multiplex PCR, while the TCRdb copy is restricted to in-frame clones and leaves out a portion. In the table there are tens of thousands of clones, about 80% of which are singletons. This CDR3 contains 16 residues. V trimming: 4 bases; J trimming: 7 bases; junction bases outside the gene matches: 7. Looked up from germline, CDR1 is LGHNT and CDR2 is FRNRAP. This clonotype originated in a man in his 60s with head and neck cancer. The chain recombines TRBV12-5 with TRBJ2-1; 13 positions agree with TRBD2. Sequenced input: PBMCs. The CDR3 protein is CASGSLLAGGMNEQFF. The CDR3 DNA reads TGTGCTAGTGGTTCCCTACTAGCGGGAGGGATGAATGAGCAGTTCTTC. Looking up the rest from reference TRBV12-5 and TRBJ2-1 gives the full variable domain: DARVTQTPRHKVTEMGQEVTMRCQPILGHNTVFWYRQTMMQGLELLAYFRNRAPLDDSGMPKDRFSAEMPDATLATLKIQPSEPRDSAVYFCASGSLLAGGMNEQFFGPGTRLTVL.